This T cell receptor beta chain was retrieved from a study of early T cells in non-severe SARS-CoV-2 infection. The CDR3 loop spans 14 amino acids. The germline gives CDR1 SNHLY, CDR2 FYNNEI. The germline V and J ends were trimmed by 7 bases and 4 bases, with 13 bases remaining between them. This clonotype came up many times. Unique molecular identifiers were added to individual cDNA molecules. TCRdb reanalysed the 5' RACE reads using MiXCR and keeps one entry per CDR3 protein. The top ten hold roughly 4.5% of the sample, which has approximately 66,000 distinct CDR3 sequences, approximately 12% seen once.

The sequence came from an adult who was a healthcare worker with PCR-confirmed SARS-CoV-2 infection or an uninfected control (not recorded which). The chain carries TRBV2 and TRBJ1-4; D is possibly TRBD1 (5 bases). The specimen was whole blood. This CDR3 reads CASKGFLNNEKLFF. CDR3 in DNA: TGTGCCAGCAAGGGGTTTTTAAATAATGAAAAACTGTTTTTT.